This T cell receptor (beta chain) was sequenced during a study of blood T cell repertoires in COVID-19 (dated by TCRdb to the early 2020s). Background for the entire study: Samples from collaborators originated in the United States, Italy and Spain and spanned both the acute and convalescent phases of COVID-19. Sample metadata almost always included a de-identified subject ID, COVID-19 status, age in years and sex. The prospective study material was composed of cDNA or gDNA derived from T cells, B-cell-depleted T cells, or PBMCs. The repertoires were made available in a free public database intended to serve as a resource for research on the immune response to SARS-CoV-2. Samples were obtained from the ongoing ImmuneRACE study (first 160 participants) and from 950 to 1,500 subjects provided by 6 global collaborators. Where available, HLA class I and class II types were obtained from metadata supplied by the sample provider rather than from assay-based typing. Subjects who had been exposed to COVID-19, were actively infected with it, or had recovered from it provided the deeply sampled blood TCRbeta repertoires that made up the dataset. Results and caveats for the whole study, not just this receptor: The quantity of clinical and demographic metadata differed by source and by participant and was supplied without curation.

In Seattle, one collaborating source enrolled patients while the infection was active and tracked those patients longitudinally over the course of disease. The collaborating institutions used their own protocols to collect whole blood in K2EDTA tubes. For TCRbeta analysis, collaborators shipped samples as frozen whole blood, isolated PBMCs, or DNA extracted from either of those sample types. CDR1 and CDR2 were assigned from the germline V gene as KGHSH and LQKENI. The trim is 1 base for V and 0 bases for J, with a gap of 6 bases between the germline ends. The CDR3 numbers 15 residues from cysteine through phenylalanine. Just the 45-base CDR3 DNA is kept, in frame starting at base 1. The immunoSEQ Assay, a bias-controlled multiplex PCR, was used to amplify TCRbeta CDR3 regions from genomic DNA. Turning to the authors' computational methods: The number of nucleated cells in each sample was estimated from the amplification of reference gene primers within the assay. Sequence reads were collapsed and filtered to measure the absolute abundance of every unique TCRbeta CDR3 rearrangement. For each sample, productive Simpson clonality was calculated as the square root of Simpson's diversity index across productive rearrangements. This is the immuneACCESS table as TCRdb keeps it, with only in-frame sequences that have V and J called. A part of the clones is gone; compared with another copy, unresolved V genes explain less than half, and the rest is unexplained. V, J and clone size are those of that table, while D and trimming were read from the DNA. The sample profile shows approximately 150,000 clones; 80% to 95% of them were found once. 2% of the sample is taken by the ten largest.

In the case of this clone: Its antigen is unknown. The sample holds no much larger clone one base away, and base qualities are not on file.

The clonotype was recovered from a woman aged 60 to 75 with COVID-19, enrolled during active disease. The rearranged segments are TRBV18 and TRBJ2-2, with the D gene too uncertain to name. Sequencing input: peripheral blood. DNA sequence: TGTGCCAGCTCACCACGAGCTCCGAACACCGGGGAGCTGTTTTTT. It translates as CASSPRAPNTGELFF.